Below, 14 T cell receptor beta chains from the same sample are listed, as sequenced in a study of CXCR3-negative and CXCR3-positive naive CD8 T cells. Each TRB cDNA library was prepared by 5' RACE (with UMI labels). With the 5' RACE reads reprocessed, TCRdb shows one record per CDR3 protein and no DNA. The specimen's table records around 96,000 distinct CDR3 sequences. Sequenced: naive CXCR3- CD8+ T cells from blood. Regarding subset: CD45RO-CCR7+CD27+CD95- naive CD8+ T cells lacking CXCR3 (TNR3-). The receptors derive from a human donor in good health. Some clones in this sample may be carry-over from other donors' samples.

The V gene is TRBV7-9, the J gene TRBJ2-2; there is no DNA to check the TCRdb D call of TRBD2. The CDR3 covers 16 residues. CDR1 is SEHNR and CDR2 is FQNEAQ in the germline V gene (reference sequence). CDR3 region: CASSTQGTTNTGELFF.

The rearrangement links TRBV2 to TRBJ2-1; TCRdb names TRBD2, which stays unverified in the absence of DNA. Germline assignment: CDR1 SNHLY and CDR2 FYNNEI. This CDR3 is built from 13 residues. The CDR3: CASRSSGYNEQFF.

The chain joins TRBV12-3 or TRBV12-4 to TRBJ1-5. CDR3 length equals 14 residues. Here the CDR3 reads CASSGQFSNQPQHF.

V is TRBV5-6 and J is TRBJ2-7. The germline CDR1 and CDR2 sequences are SGHDT and YYEEEE. The CDR3 contains 13 residues. The CDR3 is CASSWDISYEQYF.

The J gene is TRBJ2-7, the V gene TRBV7-6; TCRdb's assignment of TRBD1 cannot be checked, as there is no DNA. CDR1 and CDR2 (germline): SGHVS, FNYEAQ. This CDR3 has 14 amino acids. CDR3 loop: CASSLGGGSYEQYF.

V is TRBV9 and J is TRBJ2-3; the TCRdb D gene call, TRBD2, has no DNA to confirm it. There are 17 residues in the CDR3. Germline V gene data show CDR1 as SGDLS and CDR2 as YYNGEE. The CDR3 protein is CASSVVGRGLTADTQYF.

The chain recombines TRBV29-1 with TRBJ2-1; the D call from TCRdb, TRBD2, cannot be confirmed without DNA. This CDR3 has 15 amino acids. Germline CDR1 SQVTM, CDR2 ANQGSEA. The CDR3: CSVGGSPVSYNEQFF.

The chain's CDR3 is CASSQQENEYEQYF. The gene calls are TRBV7-9 and TRBJ2-7; the TCRdb D gene call, TRBD2, has no DNA to confirm it. Per the germline V gene, CDR1 is SEHNR and CDR2 is FQNEAQ (reference sequence). The CDR3 is 14 amino acids.

The V and J genes are TRBV28 and TRBJ1-1; TCRdb designates TRBD1, a call that cannot be tested without DNA. The CDR3 is made up of 15 amino acids. Germline assignment: CDR1 MDHEN and CDR2 SYDVKM. The CDR3 sequence: CASRSRRGGNTEAFF.

V usage is TRBV7-8 and J usage is TRBJ2-1. The germline V gene encodes CDR1 SGHVS and CDR2 FQNEAQ. This CDR3 spans 12 amino acids. This CDR3 reads CASSLARNEQFF. Complete variable domain (other parts from reference TRBV7-8 and TRBJ2-1): GAGVSQSPRYKVAKRGQDVALRCDPISGHVSLFWYQQALGQGPEFLTYFQNEAQLDKSGLPSDRFFAERPEGSVSTLKIQRTQQEDSAVYLCASSLARNEQFFGPGTRLTVL.

The chain carries TRBV2 and TRBJ2-7; TCRdb designates TRBD1, a call that cannot be tested without DNA. Germline values: CDR1 SNHLY, CDR2 FYNNEI. CDR3 length: 14 amino acids. CDR3 region: CASSDFGQGYEQYF.

The J gene is TRBJ2-7, the V gene TRBV5-5. The germline gives CDR1 SGHKS, CDR2 YYEKEE (reference sequence). CDR3 length equals 13 residues. CDR3 protein: CASSMSSSYEQYF.

V and J are TRBV4-1 and TRBJ2-1; the TCRdb D gene call, TRBD1, has no DNA to confirm it. Germline-derived CDR1 and CDR2 are MGHRA and YSYEKL. The CDR3 is 14 amino acids. The CDR3: CASSQVGGGNEQFF.

The chain employs TRBV13 and TRBJ1-1. There are 14 residues in the CDR3. CDR1 and CDR2 from the germline V gene are PRHDT and FYEKMQ (reference sequence). CDR3 sequence reads: CASSLSGPNTEAFF.